Presented here are 13 T cell receptor beta chains from one specimen sequenced in a study of T-cell memory formation after mild COVID-19. A single record per CDR3 protein comes from TCRdb applying MiXCR to the 5' RACE reads. The sample shows a few hundred thousand distinct CDR3 sequences, 20% to 25% of them seen only once. Sequences were obtained from PBMCs or a T cell subset sorted from them (not recorded which). The source of these receptors is a man younger than 35 who had mild COVID-19 (a few samples of this study predate the infection). Cell type and time point are not known.

The V gene is TRBV6-6, the J gene TRBJ1-1; D gene uncertain. CDR1 and CDR2 from the germline V gene are MNHNY and SVGAGI (reference sequence). CDR3 length: 14 residues. V was shortened by 5 bases and J by 0 bases, with 10 bases between the two germline ends. The chain's CDR3 is CASSTQTVNTEAFF. The DNA of the CDR3 is TGTGCCAGCAGTACTCAAACAGTGAACACTGAAGCTTTCTTT.

V and J are TRBV7-9 and TRBJ2-1; D is possibly TRBD1 (5 bases). The CDR3 contains 14 residues. V was clipped by 5 bases and J by 0 bases, with 8 bases between them. Germline values: CDR1 SEHNR, CDR2 FQNEAQ (reference sequence). CDR3 residues: CASSRQSSYNEQFF. The CDR3 DNA is TGTGCCAGCAGCCGACAGAGCTCCTACAATGAGCAGTTCTTC.

The CDR3 DNA sequence: TGCGCCAGCAGTCATCAGGCGGGCGGCCCCAAAAACATTCAGTACTTC. This translates into CASSHQAGGPKNIQYF. The chain couples TRBV23-1 to TRBJ2-4, with D perhaps TRBD2 (5 bases). TRBV23-1 is an ORF for which the function is uncertain. This CDR3 contains 16 residues. V was cut by 3 bases and J by 2 bases, with 14 bases left in between.

The chain recombines TRBV5-1 with TRBJ2-6, with D perhaps given as TRBD1 or TRBD2 (5 bases each). CDR3 length: 16 residues. Between the trimmed V and J ends, which lost 4 bases and 4 bases, there was a span of 15 bases. In germline, CDR1 is SGHRS, CDR2 YFSETQ. CDR3 region: CASSVVQGPGANVLTF. DNA of the CDR3: TGCGCCAGCAGCGTCGTCCAGGGACCCGGGGCCAACGTCCTGACTTTC.

The chain has TRBV4-2 and TRBJ1-4; D ambiguous. CDR1 is LGHNA and CDR2 is YNFKEQ in the germline V gene. Trimming removed 1 base from V and 1 base from J, with 13 bases in between. The CDR3 length is 17 residues. The CDR3 loop is CASSQAGPRGTNEKLFF. The CDR3 DNA reads as TGTGCCAGCAGCCAAGCGGGTCCCCGGGGAACTAATGAAAAACTGTTTTTT.

The rearrangement uses TRBV6-1 and TRBJ2-6; TRBD1 is a possible D gene (6 bases). The germline V gene has CDR1 MNHNS and CDR2 SASEGT. This CDR3 is built from 16 residues. The V end was cut by 8 bases, the J end by 0 bases, with 14 bases between. The CDR3 nucleotides read TGTGCCAGCTTTCATACAGGGTTCTCTGGGGCCAACGTCCTGACTTTC. This gives the protein CASFHTGFSGANVLTF.

This rearrangement joins TRBV9 to TRBJ2-3, with 11 bases aligning to TRBD2. CDR3 length: 16 amino acids. The germline gives CDR1 SGDLS, CDR2 YYNGEE. V was pared by 3 bases and J by 2 bases, with 5 bases of the junction left unmatched. The CDR3 DNA sequence: TGTGCCAGCAGCGCCCGACTAGCGGGGCACACAGATACGCAGTATTTT. This codes for CASSARLAGHTDTQYF.

The genes are TRBV9 and TRBJ2-7, with a weak D call TRBD1 (6 bases). Germline V gene data show CDR1 as SGDLS and CDR2 as YYNGEE. CDR3 length: 13 residues. The CDR3: CASSVATGYEQHV. CDR3 DNA: TGTGCCAGCAGCGTAGCTACAGGGTACGAGCAGCACGTC.

The chain links TRBV5-6 to TRBJ1-5; 7 bases match TRBD1. The CDR3 consists of 14 residues. J lost 6 bases, V lost 0 bases, and 3 bases had no gene match. Germline V gene sequence: CDR1 SGHDT, CDR2 YYEEEE. The CDR3 DNA follows: TGTGCCAGCAGCTTGGGACAGGGTTCTCAGCCCCAGCATTTT. Amino acids: CASSLGQGSQPQHF.

The gene calls are TRBV15 and TRBJ1-5; D gene unclear. Germline V gene sequence: CDR1 LNHNV, CDR2 YYDKDF (reference sequence). The CDR3 contains 14 residues. The V end was cut by 3 bases, the J end by 9 bases, with 15 bases between. In DNA form, the CDR3 reads TGTGCCACCAGCAGGTTACCAGAGGAAGGGCCCCAGCATTTT. Translation: CATSRLPEEGPQHF.

This clonotype was seen more than once but under ten times. V usage is TRBV7-9 and J usage is TRBJ2-1; 9 bases are shared with TRBD2. V was clipped by 1 base and J by 2 bases; unmatched bases: 3. Germline V lookup: CDR1 SEHNR, CDR2 FQNEAQ (reference sequence). CDR3 length: 16 amino acids. The CDR3 region is CASSLVVAGAYNEQFF. CDR3 DNA: TGTGCCAGCAGCTTAGTGGTAGCGGGGGCCTACAATGAGCAGTTCTTC. Filled out from reference TRBV7-9 and TRBJ2-1, the complete variable domain reads DTGVSQNPRHKITKRGQNVTFRCDPISEHNRLYWYRQTLGQGPEFLTYFQNEAQLEKSRLLSDRFSAERPKGSFSTLEIQRTEQGDSAMYLCASSLVVAGAYNEQFFGPGTRLTVL.

The chain uses TRBV19 and TRBJ1-1, with 7 bases that match TRBD1. The germline V gene encodes CDR1 LNHDA and CDR2 SQIVND (reference sequence). V shed 7 bases, J shed 5 bases, and the junction held 7 bases outside the gene matches. This CDR3 has 13 amino acids. CDR3 nucleotide sequence: TGTGCCAGTACCGCAGGGGGAGGAACTGAAGCTTTCTTT. Its protein product is CASTAGGGTEAFF.

The CDR3, as DNA: TGTGCCAGCAGCCCGCCTACTAATAATTCACCCCTCCACTTT. It specifies CASSPPTNNSPLHF. The rearrangement links TRBV4-2 to TRBJ1-6; D remains ambiguous. CDR3 length equals 14 residues. V gave up 4 bases and J gave up 5 bases, with 9 bases separating them. Germline lookup yields CDR1 LGHNA and CDR2 YNFKEQ.